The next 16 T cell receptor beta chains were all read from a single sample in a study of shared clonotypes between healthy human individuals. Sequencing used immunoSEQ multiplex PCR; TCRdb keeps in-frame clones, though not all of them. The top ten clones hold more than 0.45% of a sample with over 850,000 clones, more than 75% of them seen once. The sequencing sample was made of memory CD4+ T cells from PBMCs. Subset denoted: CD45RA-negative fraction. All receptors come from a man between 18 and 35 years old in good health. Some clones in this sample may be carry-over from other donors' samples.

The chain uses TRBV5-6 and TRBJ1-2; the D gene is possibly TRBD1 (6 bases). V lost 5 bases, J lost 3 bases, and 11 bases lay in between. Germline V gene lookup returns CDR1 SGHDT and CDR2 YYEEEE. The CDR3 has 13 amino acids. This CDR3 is CASSFRGHYGYTF. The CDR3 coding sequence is TGTGCCAGCAGTTTCAGGGGACACTATGGCTACACCTTC.

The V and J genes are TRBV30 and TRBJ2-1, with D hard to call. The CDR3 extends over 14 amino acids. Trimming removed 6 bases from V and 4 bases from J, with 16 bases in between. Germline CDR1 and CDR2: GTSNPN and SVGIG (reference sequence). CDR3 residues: CACTFQHLYNEQFF. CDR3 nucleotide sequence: TGTGCCTGCACGTTTCAACACTTATACAATGAGCAGTTCTTC.

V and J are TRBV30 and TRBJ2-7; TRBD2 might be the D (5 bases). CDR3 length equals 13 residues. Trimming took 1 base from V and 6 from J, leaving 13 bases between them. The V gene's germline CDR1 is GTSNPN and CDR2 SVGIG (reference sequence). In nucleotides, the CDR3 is TGTGCCTGGAGTGCCCGGACTCTCGGCGAGCAGTACTTC. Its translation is CAWSARTLGEQYF.

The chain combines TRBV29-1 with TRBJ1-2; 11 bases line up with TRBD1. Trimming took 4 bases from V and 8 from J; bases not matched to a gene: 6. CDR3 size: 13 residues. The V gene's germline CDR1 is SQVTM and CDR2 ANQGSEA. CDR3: CSVAGQGALGYTF. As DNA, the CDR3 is TGCAGCGTTGCAGGACAGGGGGCGTTAGGCTACACCTTC.

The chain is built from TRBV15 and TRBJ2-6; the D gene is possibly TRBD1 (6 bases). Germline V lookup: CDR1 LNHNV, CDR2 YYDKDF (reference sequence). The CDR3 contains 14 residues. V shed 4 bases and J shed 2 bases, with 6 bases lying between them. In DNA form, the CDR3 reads TGTGCCACCAGCACAGGGGCTGGGGCCAACGTCCTGACTTTC. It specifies CATSTGAGANVLTF.

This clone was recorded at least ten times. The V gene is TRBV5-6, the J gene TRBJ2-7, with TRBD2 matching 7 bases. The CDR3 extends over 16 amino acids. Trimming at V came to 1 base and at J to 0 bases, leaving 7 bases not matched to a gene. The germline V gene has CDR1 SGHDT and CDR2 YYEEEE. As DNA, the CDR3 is TGTGCCAGCAGCTTGTATGTAGCGGGCCTCTCCTACGAGCAGTACTTC. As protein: CASSLYVAGLSYEQYF.

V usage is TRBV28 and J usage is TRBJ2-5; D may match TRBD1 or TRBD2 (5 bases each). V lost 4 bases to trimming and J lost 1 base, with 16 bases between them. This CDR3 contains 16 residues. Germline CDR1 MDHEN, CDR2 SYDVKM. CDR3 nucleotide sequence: TGTGCCAGCAGTTCCGGACCGGGACCGATCCAAGAGACCCAGTACTTC. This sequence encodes CASSSGPGPIQETQYF.

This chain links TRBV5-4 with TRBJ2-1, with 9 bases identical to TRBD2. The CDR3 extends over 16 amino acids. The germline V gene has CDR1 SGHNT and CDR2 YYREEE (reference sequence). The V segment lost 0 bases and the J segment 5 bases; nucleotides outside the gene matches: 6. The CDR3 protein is CASSLDAGGYHNEQFF. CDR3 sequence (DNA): TGTGCCAGCAGCTTGGATGCGGGAGGGTATCACAATGAGCAGTTCTTC.

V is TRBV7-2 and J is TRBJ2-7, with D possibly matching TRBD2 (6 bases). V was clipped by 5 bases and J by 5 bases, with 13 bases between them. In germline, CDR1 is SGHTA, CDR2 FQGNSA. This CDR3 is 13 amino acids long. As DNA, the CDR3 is TGTGCCAGCAGCAGAAACCGGGGGAACGAGCAGTACTTC. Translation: CASSRNRGNEQYF.

CDR3: CASSVVGVGGETQYF. The CDR3 DNA follows: TGTGCCAGCAGCGTAGTTGGGGTAGGAGGAGAGACCCAGTACTTC. The chain uses TRBV9 and TRBJ2-5; weak D call: TRBD2 (5 bases). The CDR3 consists of 15 residues. The germline gives CDR1 SGDLS, CDR2 YYNGEE. Trimming left V 0 bases short and J 4 bases short, with 13 bases between.

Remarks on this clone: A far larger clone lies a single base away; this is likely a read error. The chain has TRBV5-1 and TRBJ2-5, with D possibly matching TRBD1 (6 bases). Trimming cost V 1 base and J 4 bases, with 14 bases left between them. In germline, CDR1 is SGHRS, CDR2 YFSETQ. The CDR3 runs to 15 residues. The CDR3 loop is CASSLTGSQAETQYF. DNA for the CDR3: TGCGCCAGCAGCTTGACAGGGAGCCAGGCAGAGACCCAGTACTTC.

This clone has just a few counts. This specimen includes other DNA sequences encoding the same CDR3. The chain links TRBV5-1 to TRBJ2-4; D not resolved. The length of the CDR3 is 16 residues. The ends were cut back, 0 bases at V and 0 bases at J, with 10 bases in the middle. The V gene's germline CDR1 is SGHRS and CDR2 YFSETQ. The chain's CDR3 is CASSLVVGLAKNIQYF. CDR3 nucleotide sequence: TGCGCCAGCAGCTTGGTTGTGGGCCTAGCCAAAAACATTCAGTACTTC. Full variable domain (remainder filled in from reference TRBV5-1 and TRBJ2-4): KAGVTQTPRYLIKTRGQQVTLSCSPISGHRSVSWYQQTPGQGLQFLFEYFSETQRNKGNFPGRFSGRQFSNSRSEMNVSTLELGDSALYLCASSLVVGLAKNIQYFGAGTRLSVL.

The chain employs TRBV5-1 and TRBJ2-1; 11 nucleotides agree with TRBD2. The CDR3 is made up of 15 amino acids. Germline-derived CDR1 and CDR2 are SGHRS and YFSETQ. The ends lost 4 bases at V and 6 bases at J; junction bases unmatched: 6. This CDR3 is CASSLLTSGTNEQFF. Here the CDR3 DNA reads TGCGCCAGCAGCCTGTTGACTAGCGGGACCAATGAGCAGTTCTTC.

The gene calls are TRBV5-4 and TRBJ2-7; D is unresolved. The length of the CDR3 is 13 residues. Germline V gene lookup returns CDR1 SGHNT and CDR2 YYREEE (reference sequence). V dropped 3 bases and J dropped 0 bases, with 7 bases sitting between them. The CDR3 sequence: CASSSDHSYEQYF. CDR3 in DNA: TGTGCCAGCAGCTCAGACCACTCCTACGAGCAGTACTTC.

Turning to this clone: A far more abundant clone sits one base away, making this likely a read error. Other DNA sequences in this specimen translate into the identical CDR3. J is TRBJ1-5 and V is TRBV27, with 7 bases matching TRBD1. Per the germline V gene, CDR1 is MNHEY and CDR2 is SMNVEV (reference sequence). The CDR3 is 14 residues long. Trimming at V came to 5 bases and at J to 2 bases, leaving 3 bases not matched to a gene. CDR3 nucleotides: TGTGCCAGCAGTCTCCAGGGGGGCAATCAGCCCCAGCATTTT. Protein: CASSLQGGNQPQHF.

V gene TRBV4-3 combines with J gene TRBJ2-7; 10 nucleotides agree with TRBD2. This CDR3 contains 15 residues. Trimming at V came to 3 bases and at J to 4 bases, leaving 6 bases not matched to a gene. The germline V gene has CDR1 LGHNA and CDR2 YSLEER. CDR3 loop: CASSQSSGSEYEQYF. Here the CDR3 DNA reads TGCGCCAGCAGCCAGTCTAGCGGGAGCGAATACGAGCAGTACTTC.